This section outlines one T cell receptor beta chain sequence together with its context. Its antigen has not been determined. Nothing much larger sits one base from this clone, and base qualities are not available. This specimen comes from a study of T cell changes during pregnancy in multiple sclerosis (dated by TCRdb to between 2019 and 2020). Turning to the overall study: Changes in the T cell repertoire over the course of pregnancy were examined in this study in women with multiple sclerosis.

Libraries were prepared through the immunoSEQ multiplex PCR assay. The source is immuneACCESS, and TCRdb retained only in-frame sequences with V and J called. Part of the clones is not carried over; for the studies checked, unresolved V genes explain less than half of this, and the remainder is unexplained. This sample has tens of thousands of clones in its table, and 92% of those were observed once. The leading ten clones occupy 1.5% of the sample. The CDR3 covers 15 residues, taking in both the cysteine and the phenylalanine. The DNA shown is the 45-base CDR3, in frame from base 1. As encoded in the germline V gene, CDR1 is SGHDN while CDR2 is FVKESK. At the junction V is shortened by 4 bases and J by 7 bases; bases outside the gene matches: 8.

This material consisted of peripheral blood, taken in the first trimester of pregnancy. The chain joins TRBV14 to TRBJ2-2, with 8 junctional bases fitting TRBD2. The receptor was isolated from a female donor with multiple sclerosis, enrolled in a pregnancy study. The CDR3 reads as follows: CASSRTSGRSGELFF. Read as DNA, the sequence is TGTGCCAGCAGCCGAACTAGCGGACGAAGCGGGGAGCTGTTTTTT.